This T cell receptor beta chain was retrieved from a study of lymphopenia after photon versus proton radiotherapy. Study results and limitations: After lymphocyte nadir, photon-treated repertoires showed oligoclonal expansion, especially CD8+ Temra. Under photons, naive T cells and diversity fell while effector/memory populations rose. Larger post-nadir TCR diversity loss correlated inversely with survival in deceased patients. Better survival with proton therapy was suggested as possible, not demonstrated.

The data were produced by immunoSEQ multiplex PCR, yet TCRdb's version contains in-frame clones alone and is incomplete. The sample lists around 150,000 clones; roughly nine tenths were seen once. The CDR3 is 13 amino acids. The V gene lost 0 bases and the J gene lost 5 bases, with 10 bases spanning the gap. Per the germline V gene, CDR1 is SQVTM and CDR2 is ANQGSEA. This clone was seen a few times. Its antigen is undetermined. The sample has other DNA sequences that encode this CDR3 too. The chain recombines TRBV29-1 with TRBJ2-5; D call uncertain. The clonotype originates from a man in his fifties with gastric cancer. The material sequenced was peripheral blood, taken from a patient treated with photon-based radiotherapy. CDR3 in amino acids: CSVEDRVMETQYF. In DNA form, the CDR3 reads TGCAGCGTTGAAGATCGGGTCATGGAGACCCAGTACTTC.